The 24 T cell receptor beta chains presented below share a single source sample, sequenced in a study of control samples from healthy donors and cancer patients. Clones were read by immunoSEQ multiplex PCR, and TCRdb kept only the in-frame ones, dropping some. The sample lists about 110,000 clones; about nine tenths were seen once. Sequencing was performed on blood. The receptors shown here come from a woman aged 18-29 years in good health.

The rearrangement uses TRBV28 and TRBJ2-2; weak D call: TRBD2 (5 bases). The CDR3 extends over 13 amino acids. Trimming removed 2 bases at V and 6 bases at J, with 7 bases between. The V gene's germline CDR1 is MDHEN and CDR2 SYDVKM. CDR3 residues: CASSLAGAGELFF. The CDR3, as DNA: TGTGCCAGCAGTTTAGCGGGCGCCGGGGAGCTGTTTTTT.

The rearrangement links TRBV7-2 to TRBJ1-1, with D perhaps matching TRBD1 (6 bases). V was cut by 1 base and J by 7 bases, with 13 bases left in between. The CDR3 length is 14 residues. The V gene's germline CDR1 is SGHTA and CDR2 FQGNSA. The CDR3 coding sequence is TGTGCCAGCAGCTTAGTTTGGGGGGCCGTTGAAGCTTTCTTT. Its translation is CASSLVWGAVEAFF.

The CDR3 loop is CATSDLSSGGPSADTQYF. The CDR3 nucleotides are TGTGCCACCAGTGATTTGAGTAGCGGGGGGCCTAGCGCAGATACGCAGTATTTT. This chain joins TRBV24-1 and TRBJ2-3, with 10 bases fitting TRBD2. V lost 0 bases and J lost 4; bases outside the gene matches: 9. Germline V CDR1 and CDR2: KGHDR, SFDVKD. The CDR3 runs to 18 residues.

V is TRBV27 and J is TRBJ2-7; 8 positions agree with TRBD1. Trimming removed 5 bases from V and 6 bases from J; junction bases left unmatched: 9. Per the germline V gene, CDR1 is MNHEY and CDR2 is SMNVEV (reference sequence). The CDR3 consists of 14 residues. DNA for the CDR3: TGTGCCAGCAGTCCCTGGAGGACAGGGAGCGAGCAGTACTTC. The encoded protein is CASSPWRTGSEQYF.

The chain recombines TRBV2 with TRBJ2-1, with 8 bases identical to TRBD2. CDR1 is SNHLY and CDR2 is FYNNEI in the germline V gene. Trimming removed 0 bases from V and 7 bases from J; junction bases left unmatched: 5. The CDR3 length is 15 residues. The chain's CDR3 is CASSEAGTRWNEQFF. CDR3 DNA: TGTGCCAGCAGTGAAGCGGGGACTAGGTGGAATGAGCAGTTCTTC.

The rearrangement links TRBV28 to TRBJ2-5; 8 positions agree with TRBD1. The germline V gene encodes CDR1 MDHEN and CDR2 SYDVKM. The J segment lost 4 bases and the V segment lost 4 bases, leaving 5 bases of the junction unmatched. This CDR3 is built from 14 residues. The CDR3 nucleotides are TGTGCCAGCAGTTACAGGGGGTGGGGAGAGACCCAGTACTTC. Translated, it gives CASSYRGWGETQYF.

The chain is built from TRBV28 and TRBJ1-5, with 7 bases matching TRBD1. Trimming at V came to 5 bases and at J to 5 bases, leaving 6 bases not matched to a gene. The CDR3 is 14 residues long. Germline CDR1 and CDR2: MDHEN and SYDVKM. CDR3 DNA sequence: TGTGCCAGCAGTCCCGGGACAGACCATCAGCCCCAGCATTTT. This gives the protein CASSPGTDHQPQHF. The complete variable domain, with remaining parts taken from reference TRBV28 and TRBJ1-5, reads DVKVTQSSRYLVKRTGEKVFLECVQDMDHENMFWYRQDPGLGLRLIYFSYDVKMKEKGDIPEGYSVSREKKERFSLILESASTNQTSMYLCASSPGTDHQPQHFGDGTRLSIL.

This chain links TRBV7-2 with TRBJ1-2, with 7 bases identical to TRBD1. The V gene end was trimmed by 1 base and the J gene end by 4 bases; junction bases not matched to a gene: 6. Germline-derived CDR1 and CDR2 are SGHTA and FQGNSA. The CDR3 totals 15 residues. The CDR3 DNA reads TGTGCCAGCAGCTTAGTAGGGACAGACCCCTATGGCTACACCTTC. Translated: CASSLVGTDPYGYTF.

This rearrangement joins TRBV6-5 to TRBJ1-1; D is unclear. The CDR3 runs to 13 residues. The germline CDR1 and CDR2 sequences are MNHEY and SVGAGI. Trimming shortened V by 6 bases and J by 2 bases, and 10 bases separated the two germline ends. The CDR3 spells CASSLKINTEAFF. CDR3 sequence (DNA): TGTGCCAGCAGCCTTAAGATAAACACTGAAGCTTTCTTT.

The chain has TRBV24-1 and TRBJ2-1, with a possible D match to TRBD2 (6 bases). Germline V CDR1 and CDR2: KGHDR, SFDVKD. This CDR3 region has 13 residues. With 5 bases removed from V and 12 bases from J, the gap between germline ends came to 16 bases. CDR3 in amino acids: CATSGTRVGGQFF. CDR3 nucleotide sequence: TGTGCCACCAGTGGGACCAGGGTCGGGGGGCAGTTCTTC.

The genes are TRBV6-5 and TRBJ1-3; weak D call: TRBD1 (6 bases). The V and J ends lost 2 bases and 2 bases respectively, with 10 bases between them. Germline V gene sequence: CDR1 MNHEY, CDR2 SVGAGI. The CDR3 length is 15 residues. DNA for the CDR3: TGTGCCAGCAGTTACGGTACAGGGACTGGAAACACCATATATTTT. Protein product: CASSYGTGTGNTIYF.

This clone showed up just once. This chain joins TRBV29-1 and TRBJ2-1, with TRBD2 identical over 10 bases. CDR3 length: 15 residues. The junction had 6 bases not matched to a gene; V was cut back by 0 bases and J by 7 bases. Germline V gene data show CDR1 as SQVTM and CDR2 as ANQGSEA. CDR3 amino acids: CSVEDVASGGNEQFF. The CDR3 nucleotides read TGCAGCGTTGAAGATGTAGCTAGCGGGGGTAATGAGCAGTTCTTC.

The chain links TRBV6-6 to TRBJ1-1, with D maybe TRBD1 (6 bases). Per germline, CDR1 MNHNY and CDR2 SVGAGI (reference sequence). CDR3 size: 16 residues. V shed 7 bases and J shed 2 bases, with 20 bases lying between them. The CDR3 sequence: CASNPGTGGHNTEAFF. The CDR3 coding sequence is TGTGCCAGCAATCCGGGGACCGGGGGGCATAACACTGAAGCTTTCTTT.

This chain connects TRBV5-1 to TRBJ2-3; possible D gene TRBD2, 5 bases. This CDR3 is built from 14 residues. Germline assignment: CDR1 SGHRS and CDR2 YFSETQ. Trimming cost V 2 bases and J 2 bases, with 9 bases left between them. This CDR3 reads CASSLTRTTDTQYF. As DNA, the CDR3 is TGCGCCAGCAGCTTAACTAGAACCACAGATACGCAGTATTTT.

V is TRBV7-2 and J is TRBJ2-7, with 15 bases identical to TRBD2. CDR1 is SGHTA and CDR2 is FQGNSA in the germline V gene. The CDR3 is made up of 18 amino acids. V was clipped by 3 bases and J by 0 bases; unmatched bases: 6. CDR3 sequence reads: CASSFRTSGGGSSYEQYF. In DNA, the CDR3 is TGTGCCAGCAGCTTCCGGACTAGCGGGGGGGGCAGCTCCTACGAGCAGTACTTC.

The chain joins TRBV11-2 to TRBJ1-2, with 10 nucleotides matching TRBD1. Trimming cost V 1 base and J 3 bases; bases outside gene matches: 11. Germline values: CDR1 SGHAT, CDR2 FQNNGV. This CDR3 contains 18 residues. CDR3 sequence: CASSLGDRGNRIDYGYTF. The DNA for the CDR3 is TGTGCCAGCAGCTTAGGGGACAGGGGAAATAGAATTGACTATGGCTACACCTTC.

The rearrangement links TRBV19 to TRBJ1-1, with a possible D match to TRBD1 (6 bases). The CDR3 loop spans 14 amino acids. Germline lookup yields CDR1 LNHDA and CDR2 SQIVND (reference sequence). V lost 6 bases, J lost 2 bases, and 13 bases lay in between. CDR3 sequence reads: CASRDSPSNTEAFF. The CDR3 bases are TGTGCCAGTAGGGACAGCCCATCTAACACTGAAGCTTTCTTT.

The chain combines TRBV7-2 with TRBJ2-5; no clear D. The V and J ends lost 3 bases and 5 bases respectively, with 13 bases between them. The CDR3 consists of 14 residues. Germline V gene lookup returns CDR1 SGHTA and CDR2 FQGNSA. The CDR3 region has the DNA TGTGCCAGCAGCTTTGGGCTTTATCAGGAGACCCAGTACTTC. The encoded protein is CASSFGLYQETQYF.

The J gene is TRBJ1-6, the V gene TRBV27; 8 bases fit TRBD1. The V gene's germline CDR1 is MNHEY and CDR2 SMNVEV (reference sequence). The CDR3 has 14 amino acids. V was clipped by 3 bases and J by 9 bases; unmatched bases: 4. The chain's CDR3 is CASSLDRVGSPLHF. The CDR3 region has the DNA TGTGCCAGCAGTTTGGACAGGGTGGGTTCACCCCTCCACTTT.

For the CDR3, the DNA is TGTGCCAGCAGCTTAATTGGAAGGAGCGGCTACACCTTC. Translated, it gives CASSLIGRSGYTF. The chain employs TRBV7-2 and TRBJ1-2; no firm D call. The CDR3 runs 13 residues. Germline-derived CDR1 and CDR2 are SGHTA and FQGNSA. Trimming shortened V by 2 bases and J by 8 bases, and 12 bases separated the two germline ends.

The chain is built from TRBV7-2 and TRBJ2-7, with a tentative D call TRBD1 (5 bases). V was clipped by 5 bases and J by 0 bases, with 8 bases between them. The CDR3 contains 13 residues. The germline V gene encodes CDR1 SGHTA and CDR2 FQGNSA. CDR3 bases: TGTGCCAGCAGCCTGGACACCTCCTACGAGCAGTACTTC. Its translation: CASSLDTSYEQYF.

The chain joins TRBV7-2 to TRBJ2-7; 7 bases are a match to TRBD1. V shed 4 bases, J shed 9 bases, and the junction held 9 bases outside the gene matches. CDR3 size: 13 residues. CDR1 SGHTA and CDR2 FQGNSA come from the germline V gene. CDR3 protein: CASSSLEGAGQYF. CDR3 nucleotides: TGTGCCAGCAGCTCCCTAGAGGGGGCGGGGCAGTACTTC.

The rearrangement links TRBV18 to TRBJ2-2; 9 positions match TRBD1. The V and J ends lost 4 bases and 4 bases, in that order; junction bases with no gene match: 7. CDR3 length: 16 amino acids. Germline V gene lookup returns CDR1 KGHSH and CDR2 LQKENI. CDR3 residues: CASSRSGQGSTGELFF. DNA for the CDR3: TGTGCCAGCTCACGATCCGGACAGGGGTCCACCGGGGAGCTGTTTTTT. The variable domain in full, with the rest retrieved from reference TRBV18 and TRBJ2-2, is NAGVMQNPRHLVRRRGQEARLRCSPMKGHSHVYWYRQLPEEGLKFMVYLQKENIIDESGMPKERFSAEFPKEGPSILRIQQVVRGDSAAYFCASSRSGQGSTGELFFGEGSRLTVL.

The V gene is TRBV28, the J gene TRBJ2-7; TRBD1 might be the D (5 bases). Germline V gene sequence: CDR1 MDHEN, CDR2 SYDVKM. V lost 7 bases to trimming and J lost 3 bases, with 16 bases between them. This CDR3 contains 14 residues. The CDR3 DNA follows: TGTGCCAGCACCCCCGACAGCCCCATCTACGAGCAGTACTTC. Its translation: CASTPDSPIYEQYF. Looking up the rest from reference TRBV28 and TRBJ2-7 gives the full variable domain: DVKVTQSSRYLVKRTGEKVFLECVQDMDHENMFWYRQDPGLGLRLIYFSYDVKMKEKGDIPEGYSVSREKKERFSLILESASTNQTSMYLCASTPDSPIYEQYFGPGTRLTVT.